The subject of this entry is one T cell receptor (beta chain). Its antigen is as yet unknown. The entry originates in a study of OX40 agonist ivuxolimab in advanced cancers. Study overall: With ivuxolimab, an agonistic anti-OX40 (CD134) antibody, patients were treated. Partial responses were seen in three patients, one with hepatocellular carcinoma and two with cutaneous melanoma. Points from the study as a whole: Antigen targets of the expanded peripheral T cells went undetermined.

Here immunoSEQ multiplex PCR was the method, and the copy in TCRdb shows in-frame clones only, minus some. The data hold approximately 50,000 clones, with about 82% observed a single time. The CDR3 runs 14 residues. Trimming cost V 3 bases and J 10 bases; bases outside gene matches: 10. Germline lookup yields CDR1 SGHTA and CDR2 FQGNSA. The chain combines TRBV7-2 with TRBJ1-2, with 8 bases matching TRBD1. The sample was CD4+ or CD8+ T cells sorted from blood, taken in a trial of the OX40 agonist ivuxolimab. The receptor was isolated from an adult with an advanced solid tumor such as melanoma, head and neck, liver or kidney cancer. DNA of the CDR3: TGTGCCAGCAGCTTGCAGGACAGGGCAGCTTACTACACCTTC. Encoded protein: CASSLQDRAAYYTF.